The present T cell receptor (beta chain) was sequenced within a study of blood T cells in healthy people across ages. A second PCR of about 7 to 12 cycles used a sample-barcoded 5' primer and a J-beta primer mix. TCRdb itself ran the 5' RACE reads through MiXCR, one entry per CDR3 protein. Here the sample spans about 1.1 million distinct CDR3 sequences, 35% to 40% being singletons. In its sample, this clonotype was seen a few times. Germline lookup yields CDR1 MGHDK and CDR2 SYGVNS. Trimming pared 5 bases from V and 5 bases from J, leaving 13 bases between. The CDR3 consists of 13 residues. The V gene is TRBV25-1, the J gene TRBJ2-7, with a tentative D call TRBD2 (5 bases). Sequenced input: blood. The receptor was isolated from a man younger than 35 in good health. CDR3 amino acids: CASSLGRRDEQYF. CDR3 bases: TGTGCCAGCAGTCTGGGCAGGCGGGACGAGCAGTACTTC.